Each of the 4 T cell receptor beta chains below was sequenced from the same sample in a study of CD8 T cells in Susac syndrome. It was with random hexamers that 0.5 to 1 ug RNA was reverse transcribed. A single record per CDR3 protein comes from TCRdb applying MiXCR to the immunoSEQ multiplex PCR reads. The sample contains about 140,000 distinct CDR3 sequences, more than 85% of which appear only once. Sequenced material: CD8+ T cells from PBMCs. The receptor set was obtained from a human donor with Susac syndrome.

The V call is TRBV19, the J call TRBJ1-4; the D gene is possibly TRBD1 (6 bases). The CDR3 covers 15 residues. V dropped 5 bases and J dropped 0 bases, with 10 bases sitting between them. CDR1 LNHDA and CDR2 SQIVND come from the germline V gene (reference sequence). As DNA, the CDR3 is TGTGCCAGTAGTCTGTACAGGGCAACTAATGAAAAACTGTTTTTT. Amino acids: CASSLYRATNEKLFF.

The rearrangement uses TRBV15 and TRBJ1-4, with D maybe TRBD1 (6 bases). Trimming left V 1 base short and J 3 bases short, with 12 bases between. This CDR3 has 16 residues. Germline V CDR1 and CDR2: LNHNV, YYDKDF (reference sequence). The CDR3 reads CATSRAGAGANEKLFF. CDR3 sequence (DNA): TGTGCCACCAGCAGAGCGGGGGCAGGAGCTAATGAAAAACTGTTTTTT.

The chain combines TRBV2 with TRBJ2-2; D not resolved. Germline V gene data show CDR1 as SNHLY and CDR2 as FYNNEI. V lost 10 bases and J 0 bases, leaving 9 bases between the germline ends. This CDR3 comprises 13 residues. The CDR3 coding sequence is TGTGCCACAAAGGGTGCGAACACCGGGGAGCTGTTTTTT. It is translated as CATKGANTGELFF.

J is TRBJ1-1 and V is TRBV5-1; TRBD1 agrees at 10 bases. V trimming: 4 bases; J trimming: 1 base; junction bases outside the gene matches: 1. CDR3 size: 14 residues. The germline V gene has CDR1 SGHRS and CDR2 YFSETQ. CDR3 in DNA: TGCGCCAGCAGCAGACAGGGGGCGAACACTGAAGCTTTCTTT. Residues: CASSRQGANTEAFF.